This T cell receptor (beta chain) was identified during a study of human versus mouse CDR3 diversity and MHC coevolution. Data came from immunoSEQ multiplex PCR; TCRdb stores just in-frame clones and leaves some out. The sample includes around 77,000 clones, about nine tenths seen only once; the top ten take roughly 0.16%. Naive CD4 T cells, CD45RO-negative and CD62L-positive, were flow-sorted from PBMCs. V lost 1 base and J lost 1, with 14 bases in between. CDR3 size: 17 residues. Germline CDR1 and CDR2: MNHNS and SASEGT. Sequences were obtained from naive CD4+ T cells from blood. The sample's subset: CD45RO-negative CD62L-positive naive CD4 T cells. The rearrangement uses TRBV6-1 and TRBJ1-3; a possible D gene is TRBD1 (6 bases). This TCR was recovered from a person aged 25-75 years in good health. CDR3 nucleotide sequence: TGTGCCAGCAGTGAAGGAGGGGGGGGAAGATCTGGAAACACCATATATTTT. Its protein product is CASSEGGGGRSGNTIYF.